The T cell receptor beta chain described here comes from a study of T cell repertoires in ileal Crohn's disease. Study summary: M0 samples are biopsies from inflamed ileum in the resection specimen. Roughly 500 nanograms of biopsy DNA per sample underwent TCRB immunosequencing. Findings and limits, study-wide: Clonal expansions were more frequent in active smokers than non-smokers at surgery.

This table comes from immunoSEQ multiplex PCR, and its TCRdb copy is limited to in-frame clones, with some not included. The table shows 9,500 to 12,000 clones, with roughly 87% occurring only once. Comments on this clone: Its antigen is as yet unknown.

Time point indicated: inflamed ileum from the surgical specimen. The CDR3 totals 16 residues. Germline CDR1 LNHNV, CDR2 YYDKDF (reference sequence). V gave up 5 bases and J gave up 2 bases, with 16 bases separating them. The TCR originated in an adult with Crohn's disease. Sequencing was done on a sample of ileal tissue. This chain joins TRBV15 and TRBJ1-5; TRBD1 might be the D (5 bases). CDR3 nucleotides: TGTGCCACCAGCGGGGGGACTAAATGGGGCAATCAGCCCCAGCATTTT. Translated, it gives CATSGGTKWGNQPQHF.